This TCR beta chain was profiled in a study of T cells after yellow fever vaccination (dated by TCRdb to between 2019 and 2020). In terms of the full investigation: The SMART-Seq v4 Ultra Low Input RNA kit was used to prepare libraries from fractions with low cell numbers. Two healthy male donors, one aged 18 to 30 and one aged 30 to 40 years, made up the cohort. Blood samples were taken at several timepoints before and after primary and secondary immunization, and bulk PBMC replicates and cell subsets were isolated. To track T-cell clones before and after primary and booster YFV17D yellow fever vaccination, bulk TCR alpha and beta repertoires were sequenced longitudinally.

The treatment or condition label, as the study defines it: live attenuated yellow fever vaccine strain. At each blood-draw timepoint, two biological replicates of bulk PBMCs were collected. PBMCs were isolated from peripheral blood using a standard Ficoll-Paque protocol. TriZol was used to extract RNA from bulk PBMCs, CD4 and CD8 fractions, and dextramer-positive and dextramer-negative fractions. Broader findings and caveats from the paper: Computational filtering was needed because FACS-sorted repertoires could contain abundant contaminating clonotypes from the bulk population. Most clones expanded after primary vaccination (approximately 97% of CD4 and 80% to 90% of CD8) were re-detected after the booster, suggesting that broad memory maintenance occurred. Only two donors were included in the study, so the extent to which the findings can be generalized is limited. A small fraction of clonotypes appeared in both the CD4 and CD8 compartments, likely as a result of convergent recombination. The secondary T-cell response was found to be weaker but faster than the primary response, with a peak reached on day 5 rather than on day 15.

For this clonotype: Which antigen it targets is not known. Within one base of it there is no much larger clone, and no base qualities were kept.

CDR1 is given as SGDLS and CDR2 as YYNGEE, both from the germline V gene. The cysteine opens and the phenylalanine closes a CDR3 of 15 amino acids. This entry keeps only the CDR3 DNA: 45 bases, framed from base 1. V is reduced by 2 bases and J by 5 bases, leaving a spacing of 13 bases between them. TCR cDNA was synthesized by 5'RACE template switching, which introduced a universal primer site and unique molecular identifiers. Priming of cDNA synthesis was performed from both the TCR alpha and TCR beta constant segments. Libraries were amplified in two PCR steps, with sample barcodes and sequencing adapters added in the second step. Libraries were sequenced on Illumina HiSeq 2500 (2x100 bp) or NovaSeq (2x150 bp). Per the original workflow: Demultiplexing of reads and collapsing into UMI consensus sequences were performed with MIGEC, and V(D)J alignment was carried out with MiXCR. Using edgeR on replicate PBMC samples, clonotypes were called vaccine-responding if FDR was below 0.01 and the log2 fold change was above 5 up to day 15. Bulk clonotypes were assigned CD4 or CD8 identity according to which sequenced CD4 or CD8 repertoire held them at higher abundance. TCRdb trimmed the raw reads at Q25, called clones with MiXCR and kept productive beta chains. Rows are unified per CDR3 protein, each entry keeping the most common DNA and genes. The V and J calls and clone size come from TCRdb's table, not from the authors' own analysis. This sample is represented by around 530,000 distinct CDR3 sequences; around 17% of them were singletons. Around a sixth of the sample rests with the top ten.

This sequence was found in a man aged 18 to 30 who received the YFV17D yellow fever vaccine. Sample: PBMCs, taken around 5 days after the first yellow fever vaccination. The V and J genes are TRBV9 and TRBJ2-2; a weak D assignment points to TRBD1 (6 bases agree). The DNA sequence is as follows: TGTGCCAGCAGCGTTGAACTAGGGGGTACCGGGGAGCTGTTTTTT. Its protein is CASSVELGGTGELFF.